This T cell receptor (beta chain) came from a study of blood T cells in healthy people across ages. Through a sample-barcoded 5' primer and a J-beta primer mix, a second PCR was run for roughly 6 to 12 cycles. MiXCR, applied by TCRdb to the 5' RACE reads, yields one record per CDR3 protein. Of approximately 760,000 distinct CDR3 sequences in the sample, 20% to 30% were seen once. Germline loops: CDR1 KGHSH, CDR2 LQKENI. The CDR3 is made up of 13 amino acids. The V segment lost 6 bases and the J segment 4 bases; nucleotides outside the gene matches: 3. In addition, the sample was reused for a study of T cells of mothers and their children.

The TCR originated in a boy between 10 and 17 years old in good health. The specimen sequenced was blood. The chain carries TRBV18 and TRBJ2-7; 10 positions match TRBD1. The CDR3 loop reads CASSGTGEYEQYF. The CDR3 DNA sequence: TGTGCCAGCTCCGGGACAGGGGAATACGAGCAGTACTTC.